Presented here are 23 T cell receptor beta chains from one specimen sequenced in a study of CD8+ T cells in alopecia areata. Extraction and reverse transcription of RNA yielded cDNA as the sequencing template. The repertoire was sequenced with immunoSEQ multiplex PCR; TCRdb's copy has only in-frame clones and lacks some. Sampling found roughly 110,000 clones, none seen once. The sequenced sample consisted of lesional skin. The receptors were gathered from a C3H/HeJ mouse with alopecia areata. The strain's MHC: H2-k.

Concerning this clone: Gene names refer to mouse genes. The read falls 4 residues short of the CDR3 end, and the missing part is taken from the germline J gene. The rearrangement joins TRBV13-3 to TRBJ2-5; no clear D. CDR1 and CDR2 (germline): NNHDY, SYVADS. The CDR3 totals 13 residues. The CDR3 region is CASSDHKKDTQYF. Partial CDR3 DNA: TGTGCCAGCAGTGACCACAAAAAAGAC. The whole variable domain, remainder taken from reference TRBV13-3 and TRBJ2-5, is EAAVTQSPRSKVAVTGGKVTLSCHQTNNHDYMYWYRQDTGHGLRLIHYSYVADSTEKGDIPDGYKASRPSQENFSLILELASLSQTAVYFCASSDHKKDTQYFGPGTRLLVL.

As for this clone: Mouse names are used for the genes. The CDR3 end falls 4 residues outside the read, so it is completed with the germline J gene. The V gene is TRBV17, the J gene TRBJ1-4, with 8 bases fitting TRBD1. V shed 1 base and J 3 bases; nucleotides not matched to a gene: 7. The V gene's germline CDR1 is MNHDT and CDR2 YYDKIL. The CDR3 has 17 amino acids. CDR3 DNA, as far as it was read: TGTGCTAGCAGTAGAGGCAGGGGGCGAGAGGCCAACGAA. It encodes CASSRGRGREANE. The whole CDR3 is CASSRGRGREANERLFF.

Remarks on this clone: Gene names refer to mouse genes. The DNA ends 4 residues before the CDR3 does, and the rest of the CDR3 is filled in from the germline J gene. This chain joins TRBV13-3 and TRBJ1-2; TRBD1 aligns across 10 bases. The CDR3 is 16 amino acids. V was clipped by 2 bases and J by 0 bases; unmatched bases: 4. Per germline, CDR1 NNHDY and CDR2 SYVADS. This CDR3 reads CASSEGQGEANSDYTF. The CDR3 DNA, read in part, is TGTGCCAGCAGTGAAGGACAGGGGGAAGCAAACTCC.

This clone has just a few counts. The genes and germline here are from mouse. The DNA read from the CDR3 is TGTGCCAGCAGCCAAGCAGAACCGGGACTGGGGGGGACTAGTGCAGAA. Protein sequence: CASSQAEPGLGGTSAE. From start to end, the CDR3 is CASSQAEPGLGGTSAETLYF. The rearrangement joins TRBV5 to TRBJ2-3; 13 bases agree with TRBD2. The read ends 4 residues before the CDR3 terminus; that terminus is restored from the germline J gene. Germline CDR1 reads LGHNA; CDR2 reads YNLKQL (reference sequence). J was trimmed by 0 bases and V by 1 base; bases with no gene match: 10. The CDR3 runs to 20 residues.

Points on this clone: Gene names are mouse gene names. The chain's CDR3 is CASSLRDRERDTQYF. The sequenced part of the CDR3 DNA is TGTGCCAGCAGTCTCCGGGACAGGGAACGGGAC. This sequence joins TRBV19 and TRBJ2-5, with 9 bases matching TRBD1. The observed sequence ends 4 residues before the CDR3 terminus, with the missing tail filled in from the germline J gene. In germline, CDR1 is FNHDT, CDR2 SITEND (reference sequence). CDR3 size: 15 residues.

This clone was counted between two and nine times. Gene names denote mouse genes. The CDR3 loop reads CASSFRQGQDTQYF. CDR3 bases read: TGTGCCAGCAGTTTCCGACAGGGCCAAGAC. J is TRBJ2-5 and V is TRBV14, with TRBD1 matching over 7 bases. The CDR3 end lies 4 residues beyond the end of the read and is filled in from the germline J gene. The ends lost 1 base at V and 2 bases at J; junction bases unmatched: 1. The CDR3 covers 14 residues. The germline V gene encodes CDR1 SGHDT and CDR2 FRDEAV.

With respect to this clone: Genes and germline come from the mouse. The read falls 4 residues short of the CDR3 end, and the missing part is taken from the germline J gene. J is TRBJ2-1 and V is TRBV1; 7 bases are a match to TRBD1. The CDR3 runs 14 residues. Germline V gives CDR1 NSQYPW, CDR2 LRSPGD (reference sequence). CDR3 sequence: CTCSASQGWAEQFF. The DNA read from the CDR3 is TGCACCTGCAGTGCATCACAGGGGTGGGCT.

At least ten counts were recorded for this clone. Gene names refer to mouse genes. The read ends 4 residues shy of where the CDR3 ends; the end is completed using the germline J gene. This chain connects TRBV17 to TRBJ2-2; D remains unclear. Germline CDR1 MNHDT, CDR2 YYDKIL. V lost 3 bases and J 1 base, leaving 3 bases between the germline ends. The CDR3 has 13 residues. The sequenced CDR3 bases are TGTGCTAGCAGTAGTCTAAACACCGGG. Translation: CASSSLNTG. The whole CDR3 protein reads CASSSLNTGQLYF.

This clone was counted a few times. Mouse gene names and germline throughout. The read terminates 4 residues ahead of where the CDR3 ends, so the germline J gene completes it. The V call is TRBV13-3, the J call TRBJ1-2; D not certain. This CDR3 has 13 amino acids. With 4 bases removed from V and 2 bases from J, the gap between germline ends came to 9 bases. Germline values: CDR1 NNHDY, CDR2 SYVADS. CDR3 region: CASSPRHNSDYTF. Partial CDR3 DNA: TGTGCCAGCAGTCCAAGACATAACTCC.

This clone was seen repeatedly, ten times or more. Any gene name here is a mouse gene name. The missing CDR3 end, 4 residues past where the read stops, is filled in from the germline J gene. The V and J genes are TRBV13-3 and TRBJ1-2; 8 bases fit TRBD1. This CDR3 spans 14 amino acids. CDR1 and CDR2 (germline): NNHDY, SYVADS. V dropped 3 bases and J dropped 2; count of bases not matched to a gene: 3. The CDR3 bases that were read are TGTGCCAGCAGTGTGTCAGGGGGCAACTCC. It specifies CASSVSGGNS. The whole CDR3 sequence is CASSVSGGNSDYTF.

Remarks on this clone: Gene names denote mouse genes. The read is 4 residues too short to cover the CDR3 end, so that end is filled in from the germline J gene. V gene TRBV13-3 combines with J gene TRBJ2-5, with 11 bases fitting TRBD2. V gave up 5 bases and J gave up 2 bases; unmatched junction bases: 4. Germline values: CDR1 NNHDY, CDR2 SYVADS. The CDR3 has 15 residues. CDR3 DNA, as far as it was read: TGTGCCAGCAGGGGGACTGGGGGATCCCAAGAC. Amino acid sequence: CASRGTGGSQD. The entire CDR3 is CASRGTGGSQDTQYF.

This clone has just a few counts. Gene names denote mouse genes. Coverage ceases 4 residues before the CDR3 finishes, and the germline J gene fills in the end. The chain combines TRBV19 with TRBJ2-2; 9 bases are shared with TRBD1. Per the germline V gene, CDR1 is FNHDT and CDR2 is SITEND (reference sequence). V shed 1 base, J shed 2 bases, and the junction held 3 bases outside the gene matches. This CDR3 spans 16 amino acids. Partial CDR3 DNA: TGTGCCAGCAGTATATCCGGGACAGGGAACACCGGG. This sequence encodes CASSISGTGNTG. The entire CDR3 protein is CASSISGTGNTGQLYF.

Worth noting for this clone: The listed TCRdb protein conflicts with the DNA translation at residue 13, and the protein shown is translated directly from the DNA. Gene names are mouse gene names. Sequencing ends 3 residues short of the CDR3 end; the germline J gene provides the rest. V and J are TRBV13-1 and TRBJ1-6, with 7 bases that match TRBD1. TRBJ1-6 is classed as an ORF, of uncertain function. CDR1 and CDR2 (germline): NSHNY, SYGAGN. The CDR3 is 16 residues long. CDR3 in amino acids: CASRDATGPYNSPLYF. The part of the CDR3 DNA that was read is TGTGCCAGCCGTGATGCGACAGGGCCCTATAATTCGCCC.

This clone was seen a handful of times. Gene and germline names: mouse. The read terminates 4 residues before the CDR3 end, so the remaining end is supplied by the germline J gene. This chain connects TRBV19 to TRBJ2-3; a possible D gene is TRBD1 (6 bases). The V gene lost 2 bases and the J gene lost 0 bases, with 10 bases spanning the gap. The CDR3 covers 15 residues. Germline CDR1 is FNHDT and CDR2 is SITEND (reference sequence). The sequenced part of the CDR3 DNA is TGTGCCAGCAGTATGACAGGAAGGAGTGCAGAA. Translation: CASSMTGRSAE. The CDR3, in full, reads CASSMTGRSAETLYF.

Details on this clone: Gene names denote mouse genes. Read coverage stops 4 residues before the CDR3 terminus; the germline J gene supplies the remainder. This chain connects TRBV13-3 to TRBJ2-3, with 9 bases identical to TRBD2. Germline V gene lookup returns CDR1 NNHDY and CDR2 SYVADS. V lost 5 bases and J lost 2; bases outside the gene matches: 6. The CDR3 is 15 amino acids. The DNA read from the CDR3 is TGTGCCAGCAGGGAAAGACTGGGGGTTGCAGAA. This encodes CASRERLGVAE. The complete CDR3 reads CASRERLGVAETLYF.

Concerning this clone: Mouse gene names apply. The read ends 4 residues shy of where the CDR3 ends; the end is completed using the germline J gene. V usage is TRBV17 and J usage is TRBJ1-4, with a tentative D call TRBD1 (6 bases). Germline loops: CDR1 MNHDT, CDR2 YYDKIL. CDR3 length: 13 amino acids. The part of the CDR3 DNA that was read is TGTGCTAGCAGTAGGCTGGGGGCCGAA. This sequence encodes CASSRLGAE. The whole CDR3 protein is CASSRLGAERLFF.

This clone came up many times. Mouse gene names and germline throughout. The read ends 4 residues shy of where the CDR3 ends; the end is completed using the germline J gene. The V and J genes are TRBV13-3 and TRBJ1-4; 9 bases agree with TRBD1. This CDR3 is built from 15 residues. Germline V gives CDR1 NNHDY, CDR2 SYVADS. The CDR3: CASSGPGQGFERLFF. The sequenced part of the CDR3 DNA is TGTGCCAGCAGTGGCCCGGGACAGGGTTTCGAA.

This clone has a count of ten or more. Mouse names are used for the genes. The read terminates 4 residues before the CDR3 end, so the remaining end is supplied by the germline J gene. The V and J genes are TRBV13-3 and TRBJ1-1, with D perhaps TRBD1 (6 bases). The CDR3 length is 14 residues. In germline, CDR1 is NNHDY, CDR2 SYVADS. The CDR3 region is CASSVAGGAAEVFF. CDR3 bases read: TGTGCCAGCAGTGTAGCGGGGGGCGCCGCA.

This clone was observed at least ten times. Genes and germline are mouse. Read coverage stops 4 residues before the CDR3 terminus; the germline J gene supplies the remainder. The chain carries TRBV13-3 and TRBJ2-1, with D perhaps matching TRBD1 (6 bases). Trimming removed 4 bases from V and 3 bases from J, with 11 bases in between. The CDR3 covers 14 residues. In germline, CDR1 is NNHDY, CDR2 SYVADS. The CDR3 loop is CASSWTEIYAEQFF. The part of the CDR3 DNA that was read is TGTGCCAGCAGTTGGACAGAAATCTATGCT.

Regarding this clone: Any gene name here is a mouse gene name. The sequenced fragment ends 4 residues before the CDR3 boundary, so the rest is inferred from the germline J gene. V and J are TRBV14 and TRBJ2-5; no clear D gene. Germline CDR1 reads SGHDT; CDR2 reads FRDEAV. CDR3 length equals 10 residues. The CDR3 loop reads CASSRDTQYF. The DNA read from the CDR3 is TGTGCCAGCAGCAGGGAC. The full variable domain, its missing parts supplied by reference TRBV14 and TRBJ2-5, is EAGVTQSPRYAVLQEGQAVSFWCDPISGHDTLYWYQQPRDQGPQLLVYFRDEAVIDNSQLPSDRFSAVRPKGTNSTLKIQSAKQGDTATYLCASSRDTQYFGPGTRLLVL.

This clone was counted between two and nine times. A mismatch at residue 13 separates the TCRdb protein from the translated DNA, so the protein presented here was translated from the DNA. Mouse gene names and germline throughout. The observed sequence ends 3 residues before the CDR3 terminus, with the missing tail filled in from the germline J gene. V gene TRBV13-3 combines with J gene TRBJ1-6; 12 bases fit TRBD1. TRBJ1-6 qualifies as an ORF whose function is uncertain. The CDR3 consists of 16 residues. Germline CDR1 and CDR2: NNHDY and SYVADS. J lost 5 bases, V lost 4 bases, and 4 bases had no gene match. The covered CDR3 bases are TGTGCCAGCAGTCGGGACAGGGGGCGAGATAATTCGCCC. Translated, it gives CASSRDRGRDNSP. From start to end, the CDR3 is CASSRDRGRDNSPLYF.

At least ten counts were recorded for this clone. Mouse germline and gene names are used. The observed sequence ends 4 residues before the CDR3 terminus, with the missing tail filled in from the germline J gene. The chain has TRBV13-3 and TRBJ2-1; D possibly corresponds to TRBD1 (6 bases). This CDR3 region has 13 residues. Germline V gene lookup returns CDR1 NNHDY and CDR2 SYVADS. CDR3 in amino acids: CASSVQGGAEQFF. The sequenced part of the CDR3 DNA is TGTGCCAGCAGTGTACAGGGAGGAGCT.

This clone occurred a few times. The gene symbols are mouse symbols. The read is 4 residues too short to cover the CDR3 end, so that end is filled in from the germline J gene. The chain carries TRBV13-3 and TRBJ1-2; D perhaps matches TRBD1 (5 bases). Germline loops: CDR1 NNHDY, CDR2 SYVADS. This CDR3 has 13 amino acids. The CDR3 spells CASSELGVDDYTF. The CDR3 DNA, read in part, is TGTGCCAGCAGTGAACTGGGGGTTGAC.